These 19 T cell receptor beta chains were all obtained from the same sample, sequenced in a study of CD8+CD57+ T cells in acquired aplastic anemia. According to the study, genomic DNA was the template for TCR beta VDJ and CDR3 profiling. TCRdb used MiXCR to reprocess the reads, holding one entry per CDR3 protein. The sample yields 190,000 or so distinct CDR3 sequences, 60% to 65% seen once. The sequenced sample was sorted CD4+, CD8+, or CD8+CD57+ T cells (not recorded which) from PBMCs. The origin of the receptors is a human donor in good health.

About this clonotype itself: Given a much more abundant clone one base away, this may be a read error. The chain couples TRBV10-3 to TRBJ2-7; TRBD1 matches 8 bases. This CDR3 has 15 amino acids. J lost 0 bases, V lost 5 bases, and 6 bases had no gene match. Germline V CDR1 and CDR2: ENHRY, SYGVKD. CDR3 loop: CAISPRDRSSYEQYF. The CDR3 nucleotides read TGTGCCATCAGTCCCCGGGACAGGAGCTCCTACGAGCAGTACTTC.

The chain carries TRBV15 and TRBJ1-1, with D possibly being TRBD1 (6 bases). CDR3 length: 14 amino acids. CDR1 and CDR2 from the germline V gene are LNHNV and YYDKDF (reference sequence). With 0 bases removed from V and 11 bases from J, the gap between germline ends came to 16 bases. For the CDR3, the DNA is TGTGCCACCAGCAGAGATGTTCAGGGGCGGACGGCTTTCTTT. The encoded protein is CATSRDVQGRTAFF.

This clonotype was observed many times. The J gene is TRBJ2-7, the V gene TRBV4-3, with 7 bases fitting TRBD1. The CDR3 has 15 amino acids. Trimming removed 6 bases from V and 3 bases from J; junction bases left unmatched: 11. Germline loops: CDR1 LGHNA, CDR2 YSLEER. The CDR3 reads CASSLYGTANYEQYF. The CDR3 nucleotides are TGCGCCAGCAGTCTATACGGGACAGCGAACTACGAGCAGTACTTC.

This clonotype was detected many times. This chain joins TRBV6-5 and TRBJ1-1, with D uncertain. CDR3 size: 14 residues. Germline-derived CDR1 and CDR2 are MNHEY and SVGAGI. Trimming shortened V by 5 bases and J by 1 base, and 11 bases separated the two germline ends. The CDR3 region has the DNA TGTGCCAGCAGTGGTCTAGGCTGGAACACTGAAGCTTTCTTT. Translation gives CASSGLGWNTEAFF.

The genes are TRBV7-9 and TRBJ1-1; weak D call: TRBD1 (6 bases). CDR1 is SEHNR, CDR2 FQNEAQ, per germline (reference sequence). Trimming shortened V by 4 bases and J by 3 bases, and 12 bases separated the two germline ends. The CDR3 contains 14 residues. The CDR3 spells CASSSLAGDTEAFF. Written as DNA, the CDR3 is TGTGCCAGCAGCTCGCTAGCAGGGGACACTGAAGCTTTCTTT. Full variable domain (remainder filled in from reference TRBV7-9 and TRBJ1-1): DTGVSQNPRHKITKRGQNVTFRCDPISEHNRLYWYRQTLGQGPEFLTYFQNEAQLEKSRLLSDRFSAERPKGSFSTLEIQRTEQGDSAMYLCASSSLAGDTEAFFGQGTRLTVV.

This sequence joins TRBV7-9 and TRBJ1-1; D is perhaps TRBD1 (6 bases). The CDR3 runs to 14 residues. Trimming removed 1 base at V and 5 bases at J, with 11 bases between. CDR1 is SEHNR and CDR2 is FQNEAQ in the germline V gene (reference sequence). The CDR3: CASSLGGAVTEAFF. As DNA, the CDR3 is TGTGCCAGCAGCTTAGGGGGGGCAGTGACTGAAGCTTTCTTT.

CDR3 sequence reads: CASGRGGVRSYEQYF. The CDR3 region has the DNA TGTGCCAGCGGCCGGGGTGGGGTGCGCTCCTACGAGCAGTACTTC. This chain uses TRBV7-8 with TRBJ2-7, with a weak D call TRBD2 (5 bases). The V gene lost 8 bases and the J gene lost 0 bases, with 17 bases spanning the gap. This CDR3 is 15 amino acids long. The V gene's germline CDR1 is SGHVS and CDR2 FQNEAQ. The variable domain in full, with the rest retrieved from reference TRBV7-8 and TRBJ2-7, is GAGVSQSPRYKVAKRGQDVALRCDPISGHVSLFWYQQALGQGPEFLTYFQNEAQLDKSGLPSDRFFAERPEGSVSTLKIQRTQQEDSAVYLCASGRGGVRSYEQYFGPGTRLTVT.

The J gene is TRBJ2-7, the V gene TRBV7-6, with D maybe TRBD1 (6 bases). V dropped 5 bases and J dropped 2 bases, with 13 bases sitting between them. This CDR3 comprises 14 residues. Germline CDR1 and CDR2: SGHVS and FNYEAQ. In DNA form, the CDR3 reads TGTGCCAGCAGCCAGGGGACACGACCCTACGAGCAGTACTTC. Protein sequence: CASSQGTRPYEQYF.

Many counts were recorded for this clonotype. The rearrangement uses TRBV7-3 and TRBJ2-6; no firm D call. In germline, CDR1 is SGHTA, CDR2 FQGTGA. Trimming shortened V by 3 bases and J by 3 bases, and 15 bases separated the two germline ends. The CDR3 consists of 17 residues. CDR3 loop: CASSFLDTLGGANVLTF. The CDR3 bases are TGTGCCAGCAGCTTCCTAGACACCTTGGGTGGGGCCAACGTCCTGACTTTC.

The J gene is TRBJ2-1, the V gene TRBV19; 7 nucleotides line up with TRBD2. Germline-derived CDR1 and CDR2 are LNHDA and SQIVND (reference sequence). J gave up 7 bases and V 5 bases, and 11 bases lay outside the gene matches. The CDR3 has 15 residues. The DNA of the CDR3 is TGTGCCAGTAGTCTAGCGGAAGGGCCGGTGAATGAGCAGTTCTTC. Protein: CASSLAEGPVNEQFF.

This clonotype was observed many times. This sequence joins TRBV7-3 and TRBJ2-1, with 9 bases identical to TRBD2. CDR3 length: 15 amino acids. Trimming cost V 0 bases and J 7 bases; bases outside gene matches: 4. The V gene's germline CDR1 is SGHTA and CDR2 FQGTGA. Written as DNA, the CDR3 is TGTGCCAGCAGCTTAACCGGGACTAGCAGTAATGAGCAGTTCTTC. This gives the protein CASSLTGTSSNEQFF.

This chain links TRBV7-6 with TRBJ1-2; TRBD1 is a possible D gene (6 bases). This CDR3 region has 16 residues. Germline-derived CDR1 and CDR2 are SGHVS and FNYEAQ. Trimming cost V 5 bases and J 7 bases, with 23 bases left between them. The CDR3 sequence: CASSINPAGGAAGYTF. The CDR3 coding sequence is TGTGCCAGCAGCATCAATCCAGCGGGGGGGGCAGCTGGCTACACCTTC.

DNA for the CDR3: TGCGCCAGCAGCTGGACAGGGTCTGAAGCTTTCTTT. Protein sequence: CASSWTGSEAFF. The chain couples TRBV5-1 to TRBJ1-1, with 8 positions matching TRBD1. This CDR3 comprises 12 residues. V lost 3 bases to trimming and J lost 6 bases; unmatched junction nucleotides: 1. From germline, CDR1 is SGHRS and CDR2 YFSETQ.

The rearrangement uses TRBV9 and TRBJ1-3; unclear D gene. Trimming left V 0 bases short and J 11 bases short, with 9 bases between. Germline CDR1 and CDR2: SGDLS and YYNGEE. This CDR3 is 12 amino acids long. The CDR3 bases are TGTGCCAGCAGCGTAGCGGGGAACGCCATATATTTT. It yields the protein CASSVAGNAIYF.

This clonotype was counted at least ten times. The chain couples TRBV19 to TRBJ2-7; D might be TRBD1 or TRBD2, each matching 5 bases. The V end was cut by 7 bases, the J end by 3 bases, with 13 bases between. From germline, CDR1 is LNHDA and CDR2 SQIVND (reference sequence). CDR3 length: 13 amino acids. The CDR3 DNA sequence: TGTGCCAGTATGCAAGGGACCGGCTACGAGCAGTACTTC. Translation gives CASMQGTGYEQYF.

J is TRBJ2-5 and V is TRBV9; D not resolved. Germline V CDR1 and CDR2: SGDLS, YYNGEE. The CDR3 has 13 residues. V was shortened by 2 bases and J by 3 bases, with 8 bases between the two germline ends. As DNA, the CDR3 is TGTGCCAGCAGCGTTCGCCCGGAAGAGACCCAGTACTTC. This sequence encodes CASSVRPEETQYF.

This clonotype came up many times. J is TRBJ2-7 and V is TRBV27; D call uncertain. V dropped 0 bases and J dropped 3 bases, with 6 bases sitting between them. Germline CDR1 is MNHEY and CDR2 is SMNVEV (reference sequence). The CDR3 extends over 13 amino acids. The CDR3 DNA reads as TGTGCCAGCAGTTTATCGCTCTACTACGAGCAGTACTTC. Amino acids: CASSLSLYYEQYF.

The gene calls are TRBV15 and TRBJ2-5, with TRBD1 matching over 9 bases. In germline, CDR1 is LNHNV, CDR2 YYDKDF (reference sequence). The length of the CDR3 is 16 residues. The V and J ends lost 2 bases and 1 base, in that order; junction bases with no gene match: 5. CDR3 coding DNA: TGTGCCACCAGCAGACCGACAGGGGGTAGCCAAGAGACCCAGTACTTC. Its protein product is CATSRPTGGSQETQYF.

Only a few counts were recorded for this clonotype. The chain carries TRBV10-2 and TRBJ1-6; D unclear. The germline V gene encodes CDR1 WSHSY and CDR2 SAAADI. The CDR3 spans 14 residues. The V gene lost 6 bases and the J gene lost 7 bases, with 13 bases spanning the gap. DNA for the CDR3: TGCGCCAGCAGACCCCCGGACCCAAATTCACCCCTCCACTTT. It codes for CASRPPDPNSPLHF.